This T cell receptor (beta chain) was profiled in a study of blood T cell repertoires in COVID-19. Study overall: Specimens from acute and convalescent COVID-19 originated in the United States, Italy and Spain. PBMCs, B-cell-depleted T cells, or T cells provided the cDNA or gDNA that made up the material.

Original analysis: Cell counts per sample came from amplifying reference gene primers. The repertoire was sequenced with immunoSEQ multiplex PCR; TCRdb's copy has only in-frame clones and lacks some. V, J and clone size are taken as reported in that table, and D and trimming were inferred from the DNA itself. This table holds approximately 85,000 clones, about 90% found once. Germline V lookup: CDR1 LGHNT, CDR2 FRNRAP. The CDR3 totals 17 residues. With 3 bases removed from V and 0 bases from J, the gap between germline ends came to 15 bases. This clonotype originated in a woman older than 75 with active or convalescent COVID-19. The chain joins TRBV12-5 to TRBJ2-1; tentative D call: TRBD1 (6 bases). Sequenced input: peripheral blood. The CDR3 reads CASGLNRVHSSYNEQFF. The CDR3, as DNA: TGTGCTAGTGGTTTAAACAGGGTCCATAGCTCCTACAATGAGCAGTTCTTC.